These T cell receptor beta chains were read from a single sample in a study of T cell responses to AZD1222 COVID-19 vaccine. Some clones are missing from TCRdb's copy, which holds only in-frame ones; the method was immunoSEQ multiplex PCR. The sample lists more than 70,000 clones, approximately 89% occurring once. This sample comprised peripheral blood, obtained on day 0 of AZD1222 vaccination. These TCRs come from an adult in good health. The CDR3 runs from the conserved cysteine through the conserved F or W. Each record gives: CDR3 protein, CDR3 DNA, D gene, V gene, clone size, J gene. A D gene is named only where the DNA matches it firmly. Some rows have no size entry. The others give once, few or many, or a class for an expanded clone.

CDR3aa: CATSDSRRLAGATDTQYF
CDR3nt: TGTGCCACCAGTGATTCCAGGAGACTAGCAGGAGCCACAGATACGCAGTATTTT
d_gene: TRBD2
v_gene: TRBV24-1
abundance: NA
j_gene: TRBJ2-3

CDR3aa: CASSIRDRADYGYTF
CDR3nt: TGTGCCAGTAGTATCCGGGACAGGGCGGACTATGGCTACACCTTC
d_gene: TRBD1
v_gene: TRBV19
abundance: once
j_gene: TRBJ1-2

CDR3aa: CASSPGQGARYGYTF
CDR3nt: TGTGCCAGTAGTCCCGGACAGGGGGCTCGGTATGGCTACACCTTC
d_gene: TRBD1
v_gene: TRBV19
abundance: NA
j_gene: TRBJ1-2

CDR3aa: CASGLARSGNTIYF
CDR3nt: TGTGCCAGCGGGCTGGCCCGCTCTGGAAACACCATATATTTT
d_gene: NA
v_gene: TRBV6-5
abundance: NA
j_gene: TRBJ1-3

CDR3aa: CASSLHDSYEQYF
CDR3nt: TGTGCCAGCAGTCTACACGACAGTTACGAGCAGTACTTC
d_gene: NA
v_gene: TRBV27
abundance: NA
j_gene: TRBJ2-7

CDR3aa: CASSFRGFNQPQHF
CDR3nt: TGTGCCAGCAGTTTCAGGGGTTTCAATCAGCCCCAGCATTTT
d_gene: NA
v_gene: TRBV27
abundance: NA
j_gene: TRBJ1-5

CDR3aa: CASSSDRGWGKNIQYF
CDR3nt: TGTGCCAGCAGTTCTGACAGGGGCTGGGGCAAAAACATTCAGTACTTC
d_gene: TRBD1
v_gene: TRBV6-6
abundance: once
j_gene: TRBJ2-4

CDR3aa: CASSFGTRSKNIQYF
CDR3nt: TGTGCCAGCAGCTTCGGGACTAGATCCAAAAACATTCAGTACTTC
d_gene: TRBD2
v_gene: TRBV7-2
abundance: few
j_gene: TRBJ2-4

CDR3aa: CAISDGLKTYEQYF
CDR3nt: TGTGCCATCAGTGACGGACTGAAAACCTACGAGCAGTACTTC
d_gene: NA
v_gene: TRBV10-3
abundance: NA
j_gene: TRBJ2-7

CDR3aa: CASSWDTPYEQYF
CDR3nt: TGCGCCAGCAGCTGGGACACACCCTACGAGCAGTACTTC
d_gene: NA
v_gene: TRBV5-1
abundance: NA
j_gene: TRBJ2-7

CDR3aa: CASSLGLATYNEQFF
CDR3nt: TGTGCCAGCAGCCTGGGACTAGCCACCTACAATGAGCAGTTCTTC
d_gene: TRBD2
v_gene: TRBV7-3
abundance: NA
j_gene: TRBJ2-1

CDR3aa: CARSLKQPSRYGYTF
CDR3nt: TGTGCCAGAAGCTTAAAACAGCCTTCGAGGTATGGCTACACCTTC
d_gene: NA
v_gene: TRBV5-3
abundance: once
j_gene: TRBJ1-2

CDR3aa: CASSQPLAGRSYNEQFF
CDR3nt: TGCGCCAGCAGCCAACCTCTAGCGGGACGCTCCTACAATGAGCAGTTCTTC
d_gene: TRBD2
v_gene: TRBV4-1
abundance: NA
j_gene: TRBJ2-1

CDR3aa: CASSSRDRAETQYF
CDR3nt: TGTGCCAGCAGCTCCCGGGACAGGGCAGAGACCCAGTACTTC
d_gene: TRBD1
v_gene: TRBV5-4
abundance: NA
j_gene: TRBJ2-5

CDR3aa: CASSEAWRQVDQPQHF
CDR3nt: TGTGCCAGCAGTGAAGCGTGGAGACAGGTCGATCAGCCCCAGCATTTT
d_gene: NA
v_gene: TRBV6-1
abundance: NA
j_gene: TRBJ1-5

CDR3aa: CASSLDRANEKLFF
CDR3nt: TGTGCCAGCAGTTTAGACAGGGCAAATGAAAAACTGTTTTTT
d_gene: TRBD1
v_gene: TRBV27
abundance: NA
j_gene: TRBJ1-4

CDR3aa: CASSLSLDRGEAFF
CDR3nt: TGCGCCAGCAGCTTGTCCCTGGACAGGGGGGAAGCTTTCTTT
d_gene: TRBD1
v_gene: TRBV5-1
abundance: NA
j_gene: TRBJ1-1

CDR3aa: CAWSGPISESSGNTIYF
CDR3nt: TGTGCCTGGAGTGGTCCTATTTCCGAGAGCTCTGGAAACACCATATATTTT
d_gene: NA
v_gene: TRBV30
abundance: NA
j_gene: TRBJ1-3

CDR3aa: CASRGQGVNYGYTF
CDR3nt: TGTGCCAGCAGAGGACAGGGTGTTAACTATGGCTACACCTTC
d_gene: TRBD1
v_gene: TRBV2
abundance: once
j_gene: TRBJ1-2

CDR3aa: CASSYGRGTAEAFF
CDR3nt: TGTGCCAGCAGTTACGGCAGGGGGACCGCTGAAGCTTTCTTT
d_gene: TRBD1
v_gene: TRBV6-5
abundance: NA
j_gene: TRBJ1-1

CDR3aa: CASSPSGDTQYF
CDR3nt: TGTGCCAGCTCACCGTCGGGGGATACGCAGTATTTT
d_gene: NA
v_gene: TRBV18
abundance: once
j_gene: TRBJ2-3

CDR3aa: CASSERELNTGELFF
CDR3nt: TGCGCCAGCAGTGAGCGGGAGTTGAACACCGGGGAGCTGTTTTTT
d_gene: NA
v_gene: TRBV10-1
abundance: few
j_gene: TRBJ2-2

CDR3aa: CASSYVAGPNEQFF
CDR3nt: TGTGCCAGCAGCTACGTAGCGGGGCCCAATGAGCAGTTCTTC
d_gene: TRBD2
v_gene: TRBV7-9
abundance: NA
j_gene: TRBJ2-1

CDR3aa: CASSHRDAYEQYF
CDR3nt: TGTGCCAGTAGCCACCGGGACGCCTACGAGCAGTACTTC
d_gene: NA
v_gene: TRBV19
abundance: NA
j_gene: TRBJ2-7

CDR3aa: CASRRDRIARNIQYF
CDR3nt: TGTGCCAGCAGACGCGACAGAATCGCGAGAAACATTCAGTACTTC
d_gene: NA
v_gene: TRBV6-5
abundance: NA
j_gene: TRBJ2-4

CDR3aa: CASNRDRVGQPQHF
CDR3nt: TGTGCCAGTAACCGGGACAGGGTCGGCCAGCCCCAGCATTTT
d_gene: TRBD1
v_gene: TRBV6-5
abundance: NA
j_gene: TRBJ1-5

CDR3aa: CASRGGGTTGANVLTF
CDR3nt: TGCGCCAGCAGAGGAGGGGGGACAACTGGGGCCAACGTCCTGACTTTC
d_gene: NA
v_gene: TRBV5-1
abundance: NA
j_gene: TRBJ2-6